Listed here is a single TCR beta chain. TCRdb fed the RT-PCR reads into MiXCR, producing one record per CDR3 protein. The sample carries 800,000 to 1,000,000 distinct CDR3 sequences, 21% recorded once. This specimen belongs to a study of response to subunit inactivated influenza vaccine. CDR3 size: 17 residues. Germline CDR1 LNHNV, CDR2 YYDKDF (reference sequence). V trimming: 5 bases; J trimming: 7 bases; junction bases outside the gene matches: 12. This clonotype was sampled from a man over 45 who received an inactivated influenza vaccine. This chain links TRBV15 with TRBJ2-5; TRBD2 matches at 14 bases. The sample consisted of PBMCs from blood, taken roughly 5 days after vaccination. The CDR3 is CATSPSGTSGSLTTQYF. The DNA of the CDR3 is TGTGCCACCAGCCCATCCGGGACTAGCGGGAGCCTGACGACCCAGTACTTC.